A selection of T cell receptor beta chains follows, all from one sample in a study of CD8+ T cells in alopecia areata. Some clones are missing from TCRdb's copy, which holds only in-frame ones; the method was immunoSEQ multiplex PCR. This table has approximately 34,000 clones, 55% appearing once. Sequencing input: NKG2D-high CD8+ T cells sorted from blood. All receptors come from a human donor with alopecia areata. CDR3s leave out the opening cysteine and the closing phenylalanine or tryptophan.

V,J,CDR3
TRBV23-1,TRBJ1-1,ASSRVTLRGDTEAF
TRBV4-3,TRBJ2-7,ASSPRTGTYEQY
TRBV15,TRBJ1-1,ATSRDSRGLLWDTEAF
TRBV18,TRBJ2-2,ASSSSGANTGELF
TRBV4-1,TRBJ1-1,ASSQDTGRAAEAF
TRBV7-9,TRBJ2-4,ASSLGWGKGNIQY
TRBV13,TRBJ2-7,ASSYYSRDRGHEQY
TRBV4-3,TRBJ1-2,ASSQDDSGWDYGYT
TRBV4-2,TRBJ1-5,ASSQDTGIDQPQH
TRBV29-1,TRBJ2-1,SVVSRGTSHNEQF
TRBV14,TRBJ2-2,ASSPVGGTGELF
TRBV19,TRBJ1-1,ASTLERGRYFMNTEAF
TRBV11-2,TRBJ2-3,ASSSDSLRFTDTQY
TRBV19,TRBJ2-1,ASSWGVSSYNEQF
TRBV19,TRBJ2-7,ASSPAGGHEQY
TRBV6-6,TRBJ2-7,ATSTGSYEQY
TRBV27,TRBJ2-1,ASSLDRGQDNEQF
TRBV29-1,TRBJ1-1,SADRGTRVLNTEAF
TRBV4-2,TRBJ2-7,ASSQGRGYYEQY
TRBV7-8,TRBJ1-1,ASSGENTEAF
TRBV2,TRBJ2-5,ASSAGGPGETQY
TRBV7-2,TRBJ1-2,ASSRRAGGANYGYT
TRBV13,TRBJ1-6,ASSSRDKSNSPLH
TRBV7-2,TRBJ2-7,ASRLLAGGAYEQY
TRBV2,TRBJ2-7,ASSEGFYEQY
TRBV19,TRBJ2-1,ASSPRAGNEQF
TRBV5-1,TRBJ1-2,ASRGPGTGVDYT
TRBV11-2,TRBJ2-3,ASSLDGTGTDTQY
TRBV4-1,TRBJ2-7,ASSQRTDRTYYEQY
TRBV7-9,TRBJ2-2,ASSEDRELF
TRBV13,TRBJ1-2,ASSLTGPSYGYT
TRBV19,TRBJ2-5,ASSSPRAQY
TRBV29-1,TRBJ1-2,SVGDREGFGYT
TRBV4-1,TRBJ2-1,ASSPSLLSGSVDEQF
TRBV15,TRBJ1-1,ATSRGGALNTEAF
TRBV5-4,TRBJ2-1,ASSLGLADNEQF
TRBV7-9,TRBJ1-2,ASRGTDYGYT
TRBV7-9,TRBJ2-7,ASSLEGSHEQY
TRBV7-6,TRBJ2-3,ASSPSGSLTDTQY
TRBV19,TRBJ1-2,ASSNARGAYYGYT
TRBV15,TRBJ2-1,ATSRNPVGGQLEREQF
TRBV6-4,TRBJ1-5,ASSERDNQPQH
TRBV29-1,TRBJ2-2,SVDEGPGELF
TRBV12-5,TRBJ1-2,ASGQDRLKGYT
TRBV19,TRBJ2-5,ASSNFGEIAFETQY
TRBV5-1,TRBJ2-1,ASSLLQPIDNEQF
TRBV7-2,TRBJ2-3,ASSHWPRVTDTQY
TRBV5-1,TRBJ1-1,ASSLLGVQGEAF